Shown below are 3 T cell receptor beta chains from a single sample sequenced in a study of blood T cell repertoires in COVID-19. Profiled with immunoSEQ multiplex PCR; TCRdb holds only in-frame clones, not every one. This table holds fewer than 60,000 clones, around 88% found once. Material: peripheral blood. These receptor sequences come from an elderly woman with acute or convalescent COVID-19.

This chain joins TRBV5-1 and TRBJ1-1; no firm D call. V was cut by 1 base and J by 4 bases, with 8 bases left in between. This CDR3 has 13 residues. The germline CDR1 and CDR2 sequences are SGHRS and YFSETQ. CDR3 loop: CASSLPHATEAFF. The CDR3 DNA follows: TGCGCCAGCAGCTTGCCACATGCCACTGAAGCTTTCTTT. Drawing the rest from reference TRBV5-1 and TRBJ1-1, the complete variable domain is KAGVTQTPRYLIKTRGQQVTLSCSPISGHRSVSWYQQTPGQGLQFLFEYFSETQRNKGNFPGRFSGRQFSNSRSEMNVSTLELGDSALYLCASSLPHATEAFFGQGTRLTVV.

The chain has TRBV5-1 and TRBJ1-1; TRBD1 might be the D (5 bases). The ends were cut back, 5 bases at V and 1 base at J, with 9 bases in the middle. CDR3 length: 13 amino acids. CDR1 and CDR2 (germline): SGHRS, YFSETQ. The CDR3 nucleotides are TGCGCCAGCAGTTTGACAGCGAACACTGAAGCTTTCTTT. The encoded protein is CASSLTANTEAFF.

V usage is TRBV4-2 and J usage is TRBJ2-7; the match to TRBD1 covers 7 bases. Per the germline V gene, CDR1 is LGHNA and CDR2 is YNFKEQ. The CDR3 is made up of 14 amino acids. J lost 4 bases, V lost 4 bases, and 7 bases had no gene match. Here the CDR3 DNA reads TGTGCCAGCAGCCCGACAGGGTACGGATACGAGCAGTACTTC. Its translation is CASSPTGYGYEQYF.